The 31 T cell receptor beta chains presented below share a single source sample, sequenced in a study of cytomegalovirus exposure and HLA in healthy donors. This PCR relied on a set of 60 Vbeta primers and 13 Jbeta primers. Sequenced by immunoSEQ multiplex PCR; TCRdb stores in-frame clones only, minus some. The data show under 150,000 clones, 70% to 85% seen once. Sequencing was done on a sample of PBMCs. These receptors all come from a man aged 50-59 years in good health and CMV-seronegative.

This chain joins TRBV18 and TRBJ2-7; D might be TRBD2 (6 bases). The V gene lost 5 bases and the J gene lost 8 bases, with 10 bases spanning the gap. The CDR3 runs to 11 residues. Germline assignment: CDR1 KGHSH and CDR2 LQKENI. DNA of the CDR3: TGTGCCAGCTCAGTCGGGACTCAGCAGTACTTC. Its protein product is CASSVGTQQYF.

The rearrangement uses TRBV30 and TRBJ2-7; the D gene is possibly TRBD1 (5 bases). Per the germline V gene, CDR1 is GTSNPN and CDR2 is SVGIG (reference sequence). V gave up 8 bases and J gave up 2 bases, with 19 bases separating them. This CDR3 contains 14 residues. The CDR3 bases are TGTGCCGGAAGAAGAACAGGAAAACCCTACGAGCAGTACTTC. It translates to CAGRRTGKPYEQYF.

This clone was seen only once. V and J are TRBV5-1 and TRBJ2-2; 7 bases match TRBD1. Germline values: CDR1 SGHRS, CDR2 YFSETQ. The CDR3 contains 13 residues. V dropped 4 bases and J dropped 7; count of bases not matched to a gene: 4. The CDR3 sequence: CASSEGQVGELFF. In DNA form, the CDR3 reads TGCGCCAGCAGCGAAGGACAGGTCGGGGAGCTGTTTTTT.

This chain links TRBV15 with TRBJ1-3; TRBD1 might be the D (6 bases). V shed 11 bases and J shed 4 bases, with 18 bases lying between them. There are 14 residues in the CDR3. Germline loops: CDR1 LNHNV, CDR2 YYDKDF (reference sequence). In DNA form, the CDR3 reads TGTGCCGCCGGCCTGGGGGGGGCGGGAAACACCATATATTTT. Its translation is CAAGLGGAGNTIYF.

The chain has TRBV7-9 and TRBJ2-5; the D is unclear. V was cut by 4 bases and J by 4 bases, with 13 bases left in between. The CDR3 runs 14 residues. The germline gives CDR1 SEHNR, CDR2 FQNEAQ (reference sequence). CDR3 in DNA: TGTGCCAGCAGCTCCAACCACGGCGGAGAGACCCAGTACTTC. As protein: CASSSNHGGETQYF.

The chain links TRBV7-9 to TRBJ2-7; D might be TRBD2 (5 bases). This CDR3 has 14 amino acids. Germline CDR1 is SEHNR and CDR2 is FQNEAQ (reference sequence). Trimming cost V 5 bases and J 1 base, with 12 bases left between them. This CDR3 is CASSRGGSSYEQYF. In nucleotides, the CDR3 is TGTGCCAGCAGCCGGGGTGGCAGTTCCTACGAGCAGTACTTC.

This chain uses TRBV5-1 with TRBJ2-7; D not resolved. This CDR3 contains 16 residues. Per the germline V gene, CDR1 is SGHRS and CDR2 is YFSETQ. Trimming took off 0 bases at V and 2 bases at J, with 15 bases between the two ends. The CDR3 sequence is CASSLDAGTLTYEQYF. The DNA of the CDR3 is TGCGCCAGCAGCTTGGACGCAGGCACCCTAACCTACGAGCAGTACTTC.

J is TRBJ1-5 and V is TRBV2; tentatively, D is TRBD1 (6 bases). Germline assignment: CDR1 SNHLY and CDR2 FYNNEI. The V gene lost 3 bases and the J gene lost 16 bases, with 16 bases spanning the gap. The CDR3 extends over 12 amino acids. The CDR3 region is CASSDRGGHLHF. CDR3 in DNA: TGTGCCAGCAGTGATCGCGGGGGACATCTCCATTTT.

The CDR3 reads CASSGLASSYEQYF. The CDR3 coding sequence is TGTGCCAGCAGTGGCCTCGCAAGTTCCTACGAGCAGTACTTC. The chain employs TRBV6-1 and TRBJ2-5; D gene ambiguous. The J call could be wrong; TRBJ2-7 is a better fit for the DNA end. Per the germline V gene, CDR1 is MNHNS and CDR2 is SASEGT. The CDR3 is made up of 14 amino acids.

The V gene is TRBV18, the J gene TRBJ1-5, with D unclear. CDR1 KGHSH and CDR2 LQKENI come from the germline V gene. Trimming cost V 6 bases and J 0 bases, with 15 bases left between them. The CDR3 is 16 residues long. CDR3 loop: CASSPQAGDSNQPQHF. The DNA of the CDR3 is TGTGCCAGCTCCCCCCAGGCAGGTGATAGCAATCAGCCCCAGCATTTT. The complete variable domain, with remaining parts taken from reference TRBV18 and TRBJ1-5, reads NAGVMQNPRHLVRRRGQEARLRCSPMKGHSHVYWYRQLPEEGLKFMVYLQKENIIDESGMPKERFSAEFPKEGPSILRIQQVVRGDSAAYFCASSPQAGDSNQPQHFGDGTRLSIL.

The chain uses TRBV5-6 and TRBJ1-2; the D gene is possibly TRBD1 (6 bases). Looked up from germline, CDR1 is SGHDT and CDR2 is YYEEEE. Trimming took off 4 bases at V and 9 bases at J, with 16 bases between the two ends. The CDR3 consists of 13 residues. The CDR3 loop reads CASSPLTGRRYTF. CDR3 DNA: TGTGCCAGCAGCCCCCTGACAGGCCGTCGCTACACCTTC.

The chain recombines TRBV6-5 with TRBJ2-3; 13 bases fit TRBD2. J lost 6 bases, V lost 7 bases, and 4 bases had no gene match. Germline CDR1 is MNHEY and CDR2 is SVGAGI. The CDR3 runs to 14 residues. The CDR3 sequence: CASTTSGGADTQYF. DNA of the CDR3: TGTGCCAGCACAACTAGCGGGGGGGCCGATACGCAGTATTTT.

This clone was recorded a few times. The chain recombines TRBV30 with TRBJ1-3; D is undetermined. V lost 3 bases and J lost 8, with 8 bases in between. The CDR3 extends over 11 amino acids. CDR1 GTSNPN and CDR2 SVGIG come from the germline V gene (reference sequence). The chain's CDR3 is CAWSSEYTIYF. CDR3 nucleotide sequence: TGTGCCTGGAGCTCAGAATACACCATATATTTT.

The chain employs TRBV7-8 and TRBJ1-2, with 9 bases lining up with TRBD1. The CDR3 length is 18 residues. V shed 5 bases, J shed 6 bases, and the junction held 19 bases outside the gene matches. CDR1 is SGHVS and CDR2 is FQNEAQ in the germline V gene. CDR3 loop: CASSLSRDRALTGHGYTF. Here the CDR3 DNA reads TGTGCCAGCAGCCTTTCCCGGGACAGGGCCCTTACAGGTCATGGCTACACCTTC.

Turning to this clone: The same CDR3 can be traced to other DNA sequences in this sample. The chain combines TRBV6-5 with TRBJ2-7; 7 bases agree with TRBD1. Germline V gene lookup returns CDR1 MNHEY and CDR2 SVGAGI. The V segment lost 5 bases and the J segment 2 bases; nucleotides outside the gene matches: 6. The CDR3 loop spans 14 amino acids. The CDR3 sequence: CASSPRQGTYEQYF. For the CDR3, the DNA is TGTGCCAGCAGTCCGAGACAGGGTACCTACGAGCAGTACTTC.

The chain recombines TRBV14 with TRBJ2-2; tentative D call: TRBD1 (5 bases). Germline V gives CDR1 SGHDN, CDR2 FVKESK. V dropped 2 bases and J dropped 5 bases, with 9 bases sitting between them. The CDR3 spans 14 residues. CDR3 sequence reads: CASSQLRVTGELFF. CDR3 bases: TGTGCCAGCAGCCAACTCAGGGTAACCGGGGAGCTGTTTTTT. The entire variable domain, with the rest obtained from reference TRBV14 and TRBJ2-2, is as follows: EAGVTQFPSHSVIEKGQTVTLRCDPISGHDNLYWYRRVMGKEIKFLLHFVKESKQDESGMPNNRFLAERTGGTYSTLKVQPAELEDSGVYFCASSQLRVTGELFFGEGSRLTVL.

This clone is a singleton in its sample. This chain links TRBV28 with TRBJ2-3; 7 bases match TRBD2. CDR3 length: 15 residues. CDR1 is MDHEN, CDR2 SYDVKM, per germline. V gave up 6 bases and J gave up 2 bases; unmatched junction bases: 8. DNA of the CDR3: TGTGCCAGCAGGTCGCCGGGACTAACCACAGATACGCAGTATTTT. This sequence encodes CASRSPGLTTDTQYF.

The chain is built from TRBV27 and TRBJ2-7, with D possibly matching TRBD2 (7 bases). The CDR3 sequence is 13 residues long. Trimming cost V 5 bases and J 7 bases, with 15 bases left between them. Germline V lookup: CDR1 MNHEY, CDR2 SMNVEV (reference sequence). This CDR3 reads CASSPTGGREQYF. CDR3 nucleotide sequence: TGTGCCAGCAGTCCAACGGGGGGCAGGGAGCAGTACTTC.

A single count supports this clone. The chain employs TRBV29-1 and TRBJ2-3, with D maybe TRBD1 (5 bases). This CDR3 has 15 residues. Germline CDR1 is SQVTM and CDR2 is ANQGSEA. The germline V and J ends were trimmed by 2 bases and 6 bases, with 18 bases remaining between them. The CDR3 loop reads CSVEFHRPTMDTQYF. The DNA for the CDR3 is TGCAGCGTTGAATTCCACAGGCCTACGATGGATACGCAGTATTTT.

V and J are TRBV4-1 and TRBJ2-7; D unresolved. CDR3 size: 16 residues. Trimming removed 1 base from V and 2 bases from J, with 15 bases in between. Per germline, CDR1 MGHRA and CDR2 YSYEKL. The CDR3 DNA is TGCGCCAGCAGCCAAGTTAGAGGATCGCTGCCCTACGAGCAGTACTTC. Translation: CASSQVRGSLPYEQYF.

The gene calls are TRBV27 and TRBJ2-1; 9 nucleotides align to TRBD2. Germline-derived CDR1 and CDR2 are MNHEY and SMNVEV (reference sequence). Germline trimming cut 4 bases from V and 8 bases from J; bases unmatched to any gene: 15. The CDR3 covers 17 residues. DNA for the CDR3: TGTGCCAGCAGTTCCCCCCGGTGGGGCGGGGGGGCCGATGAGCAGTTCTTC. This codes for CASSSPRWGGGADEQFF.

On this clone itself: This sample also contains other DNA sequences that code for the same CDR3. The V gene is TRBV7-8, the J gene TRBJ1-6, with 8 bases matching TRBD1. The CDR3 is made up of 16 amino acids. The V and J ends lost 6 bases and 1 base, in that order; junction bases with no gene match: 5. CDR1 and CDR2 (germline): SGHVS, FQNEAQ. The CDR3 region has the DNA TGTGCCAGCAGGGATACAGGGGGATCCTATAATTCACCCCTCCACTTT. This translates into CASRDTGGSYNSPLHF.

V usage is TRBV7-6 and J usage is TRBJ2-7; D perhaps matches TRBD2 (5 bases). CDR1 is SGHVS and CDR2 is FNYEAQ in the germline V gene. The CDR3 length is 17 residues. The V gene lost 5 bases and the J gene lost 4 bases, with 24 bases spanning the gap. CDR3 protein: CASSHRVLRVGSYEQYF. CDR3 DNA sequence: TGTGCCAGCAGCCATCGTGTTTTGAGGGTAGGTAGTTACGAGCAGTACTTC.

The sample holds one count of this clone. The genes are TRBV5-8 and TRBJ2-7; TRBD2 aligns across 11 bases. The germline CDR1 and CDR2 sequences are SGHTS and YDEGEE. There are 15 residues in the CDR3. Losses at the gene ends were 4 bases for V and 8 bases for J; bases not matched to a gene: 11. The DNA of the CDR3 is TGTGCCAGCAGCCCTAGACTAGCGGGGCCACCTAAGCAGTACTTC. Its translation is CASSPRLAGPPKQYF.

This clone was recorded a few times. In DNA, the CDR3 is TGTGCCAGCAGTCCCGCGTGGAGGGGTGGTAGCACTGAAGCTTTCTTT. Amino acids: CASSPAWRGGSTEAFF. The rearrangement uses TRBV27 and TRBJ1-1, with D maybe TRBD1 (5 bases). Germline V gene sequence: CDR1 MNHEY, CDR2 SMNVEV (reference sequence). The CDR3 is 16 residues long. V was pared by 5 bases and J by 4 bases, with 20 bases between.

The chain combines TRBV28 with TRBJ2-2; D is undetermined. Germline loops: CDR1 MDHEN, CDR2 SYDVKM. With 3 bases removed from V and 4 bases from J, the gap between germline ends came to 3 bases. This CDR3 region has 12 residues. The CDR3: CASSLSTGELFF. The DNA for the CDR3 is TGTGCCAGCAGTTTGAGCACCGGGGAGCTGTTTTTT.

This clone was observed once. The rearrangement uses TRBV5-4 and TRBJ2-5; D is unresolved. Germline loops: CDR1 SGHNT, CDR2 YYREEE (reference sequence). The CDR3 extends over 13 amino acids. Trimming shortened V by 0 bases and J by 3 bases, and 6 bases separated the two germline ends. The CDR3 protein is CASSLDTKETQYF. CDR3 DNA: TGTGCCAGCAGCTTGGACACAAAAGAGACCCAGTACTTC. The entire variable domain, with the rest obtained from reference TRBV5-4 and TRBJ2-5, is as follows: ETGVTQSPTHLIKTRGQQVTLRCSSQSGHNTVSWYQQALGQGPQFIFQYYREEENGRGNFPPRFSGLQFPNYSSELNVNALELDDSALYLCASSLDTKETQYFGPGTRLLVL.

V and J are TRBV29-1 and TRBJ2-1, with D perhaps matching TRBD2 (7 bases). V was clipped by 7 bases and J by 8 bases, with 24 bases between them. Per the germline V gene, CDR1 is SQVTM and CDR2 is ANQGSEA. There are 15 residues in the CDR3. The CDR3 region has the DNA TGCAGCGGAGGGGGGGGCCAGGAGTCTATCGATGAGCAGTTCTTC. Amino acids: CSGGGGQESIDEQFF.

CDR3 amino acids: CASSSLPNTEAFF. The CDR3 DNA reads as TGTGCCAGCAGTTCGCTACCGAACACTGAAGCTTTCTTT. The chain employs TRBV27 and TRBJ1-1; no definite D call. V was cut by 4 bases and J by 1 base, with 7 bases left in between. The CDR3 sequence is 13 residues long. The V gene's germline CDR1 is MNHEY and CDR2 SMNVEV (reference sequence).

This chain links TRBV10-3 with TRBJ2-1, with 8 bases that match TRBD2. The CDR3 is 13 amino acids. From germline, CDR1 is ENHRY and CDR2 SYGVKD. After removal of 7 bases from V and 2 bases from J, the junction contained 1 base not matched to a gene. The CDR3 sequence is CAITGGPYNEQFF. The DNA of the CDR3 is TGTGCCATCACGGGGGGGCCCTACAATGAGCAGTTCTTC.

Here the CDR3 DNA reads TGTGCCAGCCGGGACAGGGGCCCTTTCCTCCACTTT. Amino acids: CASRDRGPFLHF. The genes are TRBV2 and TRBJ1-6, with 10 nucleotides matching TRBD1. CDR1 SNHLY and CDR2 FYNNEI come from the germline V gene. The CDR3 covers 12 residues. The trim removed 8 bases at V and 15 bases at J, leaving 7 bases unmatched.